The 16 T cell receptor beta chains in this list originate from one sample, sequenced in a study of blood T cell repertoires in COVID-19 (dated by TCRdb to the early 2020s). The library was prepared using the immunoSEQ multiplex PCR assay. The clones in this table, taken by TCRdb from immuneACCESS, are in-frame only. Not every clone is retained; where verified, under half of the shortfall comes from an unresolved V gene, and the cause of the rest is unknown. Counted in this sample were roughly 68,000 clones; roughly 84% of them appeared once. The top ten clonotypes cover roughly 9.2% of the sample. Input material: peripheral blood. Receptor source: a man aged 45-65 years with active COVID-19.

The chain's CDR3 is CASSEVRSGEQYF. The DNA for the CDR3 is TGTGCCAGCAGCGAGGTCCGGTCCGGCGAGCAGTACTTC. The V gene is TRBV7-6, the J gene TRBJ2-7; no definite D call. Germline-derived CDR1 and CDR2 are SGHVS and FNYEAQ. The CDR3 loop spans 13 amino acids. V was cut by 5 bases and J by 6 bases, with 14 bases left in between. The full variable domain, rest sourced from reference TRBV7-6 and TRBJ2-7, is GAGVSQSPRYKVTKRGQDVALRCDPISGHVSLYWYRQALGQGPEFLTYFNYEAQQDKSGLPNDRFSAERPEGSISTLTIQRTEQRDSAMYRCASSEVRSGEQYFGPGTRLTVT.

The chain links TRBV15 to TRBJ1-1, with D possibly matching TRBD1 (5 bases). V lost 4 bases and J 2 bases, leaving 17 bases between the germline ends. CDR3 size: 16 residues. Germline V gene data show CDR1 as LNHNV and CDR2 as YYDKDF (reference sequence). This CDR3 reads CATSKNRGTANTEAFF. In DNA form, the CDR3 reads TGTGCCACCAGCAAAAACCGCGGGACGGCTAACACTGAAGCTTTCTTT. The complete variable domain, with remaining parts taken from reference TRBV15 and TRBJ1-1, reads DAMVIQNPRYQVTQFGKPVTLSCSQTLNHNVMYWYQQKSSQAPKLLFHYYDKDFNNEADTPDNFQSRRPNTSFCFLDIRSPGLGDTAMYLCATSKNRGTANTEAFFGQGTRLTVV.

The chain has TRBV6-6 and TRBJ2-1, with a tentative D call TRBD2 (5 bases). Germline CDR1 MNHNY, CDR2 SVGAGI (reference sequence). This CDR3 has 14 residues. Trimming stripped 7 bases from V and 4 bases from J, with 14 bases between. Here the CDR3 DNA reads TGTGCCAGCAACCCTGGCGAGCGGTACAATGAGCAGTTCTTC. This translates into CASNPGERYNEQFF.

The V and J genes are TRBV5-4 and TRBJ2-2; 12 bases are a match to TRBD2. The CDR3 sequence is 16 residues long. Unmatched junction bases numbered 4, after V lost 0 bases and J lost 7 bases. Looked up from germline, CDR1 is SGHNT and CDR2 is YYREEE (reference sequence). The CDR3 DNA is TGTGCCAGCAGCTTGGGCCTAGCGGGGGGGGACGGGGAGCTGTTTTTT. Translated: CASSLGLAGGDGELFF.

The V gene is TRBV3-1 (or the pseudogene TRBV3-2), the J gene TRBJ1-5, with 7 bases matching TRBD1. The CDR3 is 16 amino acids. J gave up 4 bases and V 4 bases, and 10 bases lay outside the gene matches. Per germline, CDR1 LGHDT and CDR2 YNNKEL (reference sequence). In DNA form, the CDR3 reads TGTGCCAGCAGCCTTACGAAAAGGGACAGTAATCAGCCCCAGCATTTT. This encodes CASSLTKRDSNQPQHF.

In this sample, this clone turned up many times. In DNA, the CDR3 is TGTGCCAGTAGTCCCGAAGGCCGGGTCCCCGGCTACACCTTC. Its translation is CASSPEGRVPGYTF. This chain uses TRBV19 with TRBJ1-2; D unclear. Looked up from germline, CDR1 is LNHDA and CDR2 is SQIVND (reference sequence). This CDR3 contains 14 residues. Trimming shortened V by 5 bases and J by 8 bases, and 18 bases separated the two germline ends.

The table lists this clone with a count of one. The genes are TRBV6-5 and TRBJ2-5, with TRBD1 as a possible D gene (5 bases). Between the trimmed V and J ends, which lost 7 bases and 5 bases, there was a span of 20 bases. Germline-derived CDR1 and CDR2 are MNHEY and SVGAGI. The CDR3 contains 15 residues. The CDR3 DNA sequence: TGTGCCAGCACGAGCGTTATGGTAGGGGTTGAGACCCAGTACTTC. Protein: CASTSVMVGVETQYF.

V and J are TRBV19 and TRBJ2-3; TRBD2 aligns across 9 bases. V dropped 5 bases and J dropped 5; count of bases not matched to a gene: 8. Per germline, CDR1 LNHDA and CDR2 SQIVND (reference sequence). The CDR3 is 15 residues long. For the CDR3, the DNA is TGTGCCAGTAGTTTAACTAGCGGGTTGGGAGATACGCAGTATTTT. Translating gives CASSLTSGLGDTQYF.

The V call is TRBV5-6, the J call TRBJ1-1; D gene ambiguous. Germline V gene lookup returns CDR1 SGHDT and CDR2 YYEEEE. This CDR3 has 12 residues. Trimming took off 4 bases at V and 1 base at J, with 5 bases between the two ends. CDR3 DNA: TGTGCCAGCAGCCGAGGGAACACTGAAGCTTTCTTT. Translating gives CASSRGNTEAFF.

The chain links TRBV3-1 (or the pseudogene TRBV3-2) to TRBJ2-1; D gene ambiguous. Germline V gene lookup returns CDR1 LGHDT and CDR2 YNNKEL (reference sequence). The CDR3 totals 13 residues. The V end lost 2 bases, the J end lost 14 bases, and 16 bases lay between the germline ends. The CDR3 coding sequence is TGTGCCAGCAGCCAATCCCAAAGTAGCCTTAAGTTCTTC. Protein: CASSQSQSSLKFF.

V and J are TRBV30 and TRBJ2-3, with 14 bases matching TRBD2. The CDR3 totals 18 residues. V was pared by 0 bases and J by 5 bases, with 10 bases of the junction left unmatched. Germline CDR1 reads GTSNPN; CDR2 reads SVGIG (reference sequence). The CDR3 nucleotides read TGTGCCTGGAGTGTACTGGGACTAGCGGGGGAGGTCGTAGATACGCAGTATTTT. The encoded protein is CAWSVLGLAGEVVDTQYF.

The chain joins TRBV7-7 to TRBJ2-5; 12 bases agree with TRBD1. Trimming cost V 5 bases and J 5 bases; bases outside gene matches: 6. Germline V gives CDR1 SSHAT, CDR2 FNYEAQ (reference sequence). The CDR3 has 15 residues. The CDR3 nucleotides read TGTGCCAGCAGCCTGGGACAGGGGGCTCGGGAGACCCAGTACTTC. This sequence encodes CASSLGQGARETQYF. The complete variable domain, with remaining parts taken from reference TRBV7-7 and TRBJ2-5, reads GAGVSQSPRYKVTKRGQDVTLRCDPISSHATLYWYQQALGQGPEFLTYFNYEAQPDKSGLPSDRFSAERPEGSISTLTIQRTEQRDSAMYRCASSLGQGARETQYFGPGTRLLVL.

The chain uses TRBV5-4 and TRBJ2-3, with unresolved D. CDR1 and CDR2 from the germline V gene are SGHNT and YYREEE (reference sequence). The CDR3 is 16 residues long. Trimming took off 0 bases at V and 0 bases at J, with 11 bases between the two ends. The CDR3 loop reads CASSLGAELSTDTQYF. The CDR3 bases are TGTGCCAGCAGCTTGGGTGCAGAACTAAGCACAGATACGCAGTATTTT.

V gene TRBV7-9 combines with J gene TRBJ2-7; D ambiguous. This CDR3 is built from 16 residues. In germline, CDR1 is SEHNR, CDR2 FQNEAQ (reference sequence). The V end lost 1 base, the J end lost 6 bases, and 19 bases lay between the germline ends. CDR3 region: CASSLGSANRYREQYF. The CDR3 nucleotides are TGTGCCAGCAGCTTAGGCTCCGCTAATCGTTATCGCGAGCAGTACTTC.

V gene TRBV2 combines with J gene TRBJ2-3, with 7 bases fitting TRBD2. Per the germline V gene, CDR1 is SNHLY and CDR2 is FYNNEI. CDR3 length: 15 amino acids. With V trimmed by 6 bases and J by 5 bases, 11 bases remained unmatched. The CDR3 bases are TGTGCCAGCAGCCCTGGTTTGGCGGGAGTAGATACGCAGTATTTT. Translation gives CASSPGLAGVDTQYF. The full variable domain, its missing parts supplied by reference TRBV2 and TRBJ2-3, is EPEVTQTPSHQVTQMGQEVILRCVPISNHLYFYWYRQILGQKVEFLVSFYNNEISEKSEIFDDQFSVERPDGSNFTLKIRSTKLEDSAMYFCASSPGLAGVDTQYFGPGTRLTVL.

In its sample, this clone was seen once. The genes are TRBV9 and TRBJ2-1, with D possibly matching TRBD2 (6 bases). This CDR3 comprises 15 residues. Germline V lookup: CDR1 SGDLS, CDR2 YYNGEE. Trimming stripped 0 bases from V and 2 bases from J, with 9 bases between. The CDR3 region is CASSVGAGTYNEQFF. The CDR3 region has the DNA TGTGCCAGCAGCGTAGGGGCGGGGACCTACAATGAGCAGTTCTTC.